This T cell receptor (beta chain) was identified in a study of T and B cells in COVID-19 patients. Each TRB amplification used about 220-500 ng of genomic DNA from blood. Within the sample, this clonotype is medium-sized. BIOMED2 TRB-A/B primer pools were used in multiplex TRB PCR. One entry per CDR3 protein, called by TCRdb with MiXCR from the multiplex PCR reads. The data contain approximately 6,000 distinct CDR3 sequences, about a quarter of them singletons. The sample consisted of blood. This TCR came from a human donor with active COVID-19.

CDR3 coding DNA: TGTGCCAGCAGACTCATACCCCCCGGGACAGGGGCAAATGAGCAGTTCTTC. This codes for CASRLIPPGTGANEQFF. The chain joins TRBV6-5 to TRBJ2-1; 10 bases are a match to TRBD1. Germline V CDR1 and CDR2: MNHEY, SVGAGI. This CDR3 is 17 amino acids long. J was trimmed by 7 bases and V by 6 bases; bases with no gene match: 15.